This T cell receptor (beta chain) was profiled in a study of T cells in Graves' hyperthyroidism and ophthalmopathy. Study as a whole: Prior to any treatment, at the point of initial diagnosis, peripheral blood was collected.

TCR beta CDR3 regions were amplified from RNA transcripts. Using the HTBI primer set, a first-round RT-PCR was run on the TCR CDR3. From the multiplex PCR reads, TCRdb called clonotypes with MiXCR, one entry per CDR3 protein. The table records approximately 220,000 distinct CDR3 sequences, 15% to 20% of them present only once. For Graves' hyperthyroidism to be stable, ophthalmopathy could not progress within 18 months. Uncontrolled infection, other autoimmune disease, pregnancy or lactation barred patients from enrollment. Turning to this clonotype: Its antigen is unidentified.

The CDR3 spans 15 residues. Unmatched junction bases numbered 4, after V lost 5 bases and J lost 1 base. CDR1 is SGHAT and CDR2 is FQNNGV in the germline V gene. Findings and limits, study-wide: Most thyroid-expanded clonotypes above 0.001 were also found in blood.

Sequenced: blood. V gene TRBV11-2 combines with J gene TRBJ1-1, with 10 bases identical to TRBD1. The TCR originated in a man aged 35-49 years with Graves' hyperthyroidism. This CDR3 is CASSRQGAANTEAFF. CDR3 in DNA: TGTGCCAGCAGCCGACAGGGGGCTGCGAACACTGAAGCTTTCTTT.